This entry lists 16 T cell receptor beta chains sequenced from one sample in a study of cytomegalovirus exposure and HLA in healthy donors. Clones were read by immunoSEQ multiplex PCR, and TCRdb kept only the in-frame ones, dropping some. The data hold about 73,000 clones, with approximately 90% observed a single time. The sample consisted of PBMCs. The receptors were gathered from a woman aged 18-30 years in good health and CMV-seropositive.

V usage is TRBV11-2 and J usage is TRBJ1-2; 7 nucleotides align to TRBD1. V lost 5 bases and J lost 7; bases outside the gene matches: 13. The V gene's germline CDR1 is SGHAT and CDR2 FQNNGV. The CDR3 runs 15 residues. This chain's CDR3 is CASSRTGDAIRGYTF. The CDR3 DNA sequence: TGTGCCAGCAGCCGAACAGGGGACGCGATTCGTGGCTACACCTTC.

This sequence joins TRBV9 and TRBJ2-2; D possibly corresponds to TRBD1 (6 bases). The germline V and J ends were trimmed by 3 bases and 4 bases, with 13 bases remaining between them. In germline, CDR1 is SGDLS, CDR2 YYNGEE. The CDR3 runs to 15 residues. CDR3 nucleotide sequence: TGTGCCAGCAGCGGTCCCGGGACAACCACCGGGGAGCTGTTTTTT. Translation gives CASSGPGTTTGELFF.

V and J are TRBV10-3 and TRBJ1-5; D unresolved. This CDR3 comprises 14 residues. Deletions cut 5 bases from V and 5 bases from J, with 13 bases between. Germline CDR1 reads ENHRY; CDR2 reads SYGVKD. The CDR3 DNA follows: TGTGCCATCAGTCCCTCCGAGGGTGATCAGCCCCAGCATTTT. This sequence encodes CAISPSEGDQPQHF.

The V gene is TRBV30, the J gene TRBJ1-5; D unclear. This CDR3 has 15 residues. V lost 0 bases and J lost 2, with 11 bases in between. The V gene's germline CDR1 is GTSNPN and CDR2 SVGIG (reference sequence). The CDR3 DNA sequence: TGTGCCTGGAGTGTCGGGTCGTTGGGCAATCAGCCCCAGCATTTT. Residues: CAWSVGSLGNQPQHF.

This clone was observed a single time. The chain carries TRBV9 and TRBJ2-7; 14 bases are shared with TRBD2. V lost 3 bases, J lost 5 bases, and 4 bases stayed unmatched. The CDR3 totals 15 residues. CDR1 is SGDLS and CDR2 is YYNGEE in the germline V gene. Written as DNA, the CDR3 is TGTGCCAGCAGCGACAGGACTAGCGGGAGGAACGAGCAGTACTTC. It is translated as CASSDRTSGRNEQYF.

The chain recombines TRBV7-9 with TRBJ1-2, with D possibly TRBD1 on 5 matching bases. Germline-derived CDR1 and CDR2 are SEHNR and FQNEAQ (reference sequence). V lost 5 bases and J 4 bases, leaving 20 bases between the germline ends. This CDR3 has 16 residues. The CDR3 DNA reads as TGTGCCAGCAGCACCTCCTTGACAGCCACCCTCTATGGCTACACCTTC. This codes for CASSTSLTATLYGYTF.

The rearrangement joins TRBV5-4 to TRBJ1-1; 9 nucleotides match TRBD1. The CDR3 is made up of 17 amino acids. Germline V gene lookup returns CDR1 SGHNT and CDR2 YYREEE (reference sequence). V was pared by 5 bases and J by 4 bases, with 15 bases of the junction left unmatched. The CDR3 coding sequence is TGTGCCAGCAGAAAGCGGACAGGGGACACAGGAACCACTGAAGCTTTCTTT. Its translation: CASRKRTGDTGTTEAFF.

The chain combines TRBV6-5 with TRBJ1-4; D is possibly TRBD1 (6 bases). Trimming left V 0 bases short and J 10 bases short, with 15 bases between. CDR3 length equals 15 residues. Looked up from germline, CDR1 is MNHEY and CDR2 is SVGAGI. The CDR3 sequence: CASSYSKDSLGKLFF. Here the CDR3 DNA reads TGTGCCAGCAGTTACTCGAAGGACAGTCTTGGAAAACTGTTTTTT.

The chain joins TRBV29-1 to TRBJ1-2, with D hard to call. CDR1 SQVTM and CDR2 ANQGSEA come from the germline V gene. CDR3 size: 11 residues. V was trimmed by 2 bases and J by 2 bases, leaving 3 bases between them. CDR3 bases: TGCAGCGTTGAACAGAACTATGGCTACACCTTC. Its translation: CSVEQNYGYTF. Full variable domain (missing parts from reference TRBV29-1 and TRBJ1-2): SAVISQKPSRDICQRGTSLTIQCQVDSQVTMMFWYRQQPGQSLTLIATANQGSEATYESGFVIDKFPISRPNLTFSTLTVSNMSPEDSSIYLCSVEQNYGYTFGSGTRLTVV.

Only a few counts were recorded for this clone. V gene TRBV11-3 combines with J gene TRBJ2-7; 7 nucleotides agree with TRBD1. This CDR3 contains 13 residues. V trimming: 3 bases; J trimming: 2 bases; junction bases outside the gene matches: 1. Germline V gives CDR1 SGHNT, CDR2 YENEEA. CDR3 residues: CASSFTGAYEQYF. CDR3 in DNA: TGTGCCAGCAGCTTTACAGGGGCCTACGAGCAGTACTTC.

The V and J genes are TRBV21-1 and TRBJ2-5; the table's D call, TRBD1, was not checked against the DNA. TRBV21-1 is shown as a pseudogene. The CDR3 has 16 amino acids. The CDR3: CATLEWDRIFQETQYF. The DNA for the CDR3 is TGTGCCACCTTGGAGTGGGACAGAATATTCCAAGAGACCCAGTACTTC.

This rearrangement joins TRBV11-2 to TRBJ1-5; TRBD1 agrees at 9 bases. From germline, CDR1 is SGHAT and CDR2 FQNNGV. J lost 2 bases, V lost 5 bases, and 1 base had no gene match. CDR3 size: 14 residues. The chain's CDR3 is CASSDRGGNQPQHF. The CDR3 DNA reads TGTGCCAGCAGCGACAGGGGGGGCAATCAGCCCCAGCATTTT. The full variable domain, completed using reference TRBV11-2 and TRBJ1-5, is EAGVAQSPRYKIIEKRQSVAFWCNPISGHATLYWYQQILGQGPKLLIQFQNNGVVDDSQLPKDRFSAERLKGVDSTLKIQPAKLEDSAVYLCASSDRGGNQPQHFGDGTRLSIL.

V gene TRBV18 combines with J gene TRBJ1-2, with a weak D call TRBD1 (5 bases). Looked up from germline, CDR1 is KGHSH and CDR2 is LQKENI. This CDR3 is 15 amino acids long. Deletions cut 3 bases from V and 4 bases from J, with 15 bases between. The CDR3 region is CASSPSTGDFYGYTF. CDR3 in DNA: TGTGCCAGCTCACCCTCGACCGGGGACTTCTATGGCTACACCTTC.

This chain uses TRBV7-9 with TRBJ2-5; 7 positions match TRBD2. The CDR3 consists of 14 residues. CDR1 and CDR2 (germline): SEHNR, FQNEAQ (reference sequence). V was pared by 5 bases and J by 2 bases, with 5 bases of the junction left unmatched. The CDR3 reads CASSPMGGQETQYF. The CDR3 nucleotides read TGTGCCAGCAGCCCTATGGGGGGGCAAGAGACCCAGTACTTC.

For the CDR3, the DNA is TGTGCCAGTAGTCCCTCGGGAGGGTCCTACAATGAGCAGTTCTTC. Encoded protein: CASSPSGGSYNEQFF. The gene calls are TRBV19 and TRBJ2-1; 8 nucleotides line up with TRBD2. CDR1 and CDR2 from the germline V gene are LNHDA and SQIVND (reference sequence). This CDR3 spans 15 amino acids. The ends lost 5 bases at V and 1 base at J; junction bases unmatched: 4.

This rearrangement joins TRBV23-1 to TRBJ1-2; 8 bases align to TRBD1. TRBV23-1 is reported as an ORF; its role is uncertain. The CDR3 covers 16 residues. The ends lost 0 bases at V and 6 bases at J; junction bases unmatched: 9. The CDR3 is CASSQSDRADCHGYTF. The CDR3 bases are TGCGCCAGCAGTCAATCGGACAGGGCCGATTGTCATGGCTACACCTTC.